This T cell receptor beta chain was identified during a study of control samples from healthy donors and cancer patients. The germline gives CDR1 SGHAT, CDR2 FQNNGV. Trimming removed 5 bases at V and 1 base at J, with 12 bases between. This CDR3 spans 15 amino acids. Some clones are missing from TCRdb's copy, which holds only in-frame ones; the method was immunoSEQ multiplex PCR. Of 200,000 or so clones listed, roughly 94% are singletons. This clonotype originated in a man aged 45-65 years in good health. The specimen sequenced was blood. This chain joins TRBV11-2 and TRBJ1-5; D is ambiguous. This chain's CDR3 is CASSLTGGSNQPQHF. For the CDR3, the DNA is TGTGCCAGCAGCCTCACCGGAGGGAGCAATCAGCCCCAGCATTTT.